The 17 T cell receptor beta chains given below trace back to one sample, sequenced in a study of T cells in Graves' hyperthyroidism and ophthalmopathy. TCR beta CDR3 regions were amplified from RNA transcripts. When the TCR CDR3 underwent first-round RT-PCR, the HTBI primer set was used. TCRdb analysed the multiplex PCR reads with MiXCR anew, one entry per CDR3 protein. The table shows about 640,000 distinct CDR3 sequences, with around 20% occurring only once. Sequenced material: blood. The receptors come from a man aged 30 to 39 with Graves' ophthalmopathy.

This clonotype was seen repeatedly, ten times or more. The rearrangement uses TRBV27 and TRBJ2-3, with 7 nucleotides matching TRBD2. The V gene end was trimmed by 7 bases and the J gene end by 6 bases; junction bases not matched to a gene: 10. There are 14 residues in the CDR3. The germline V gene has CDR1 MNHEY and CDR2 SMNVEV (reference sequence). The CDR3, as DNA: TGTGCCAGCACCCCGGGACTACCAGTGGATACGCAGTATTTT. Translating it yields CASTPGLPVDTQYF.

This clonotype has ten or more counts. This chain connects TRBV28 to TRBJ1-2; the D is unclear. Deletions cut 7 bases from V and 1 base from J, with 7 bases between. The CDR3 spans 12 residues. Germline V gene lookup returns CDR1 MDHEN and CDR2 SYDVKM. CDR3 in amino acids: CASMVGNYGYTF. The CDR3 DNA follows: TGTGCCAGCATGGTGGGTAACTATGGCTACACCTTC.

This chain uses TRBV6-5 with TRBJ2-1; 9 nucleotides agree with TRBD2. This CDR3 has 15 residues. Trimming removed 2 bases from V and 9 bases from J; junction bases left unmatched: 8. Per germline, CDR1 MNHEY and CDR2 SVGAGI. CDR3 residues: CASSYGASGKGEQFF. The CDR3 nucleotides are TGTGCCAGCAGTTACGGAGCTAGCGGGAAGGGTGAGCAGTTCTTC.

This clonotype was seen more than once but under ten times. V gene TRBV20-1 combines with J gene TRBJ2-5; 9 nucleotides align to TRBD2. This CDR3 comprises 14 residues. Looked up from germline, CDR1 is DFQATT and CDR2 is SNEGSKA (reference sequence). The J segment lost 2 bases and the V segment lost 3 bases, leaving 4 bases of the junction unmatched. The CDR3 DNA is TGCAGTGCTAGTTGGCTAGCGGGGCAAGAGACCCAGTACTTC. Protein product: CSASWLAGQETQYF.

This chain links TRBV6-1 with TRBJ2-5; 8 nucleotides match TRBD1. The CDR3 is 15 residues long. V gave up 1 base and J gave up 4 bases; unmatched junction bases: 5. CDR1 is MNHNS, CDR2 SASEGT, per germline. The DNA for the CDR3 is TGTGCCAGCAGTGAAGGGACAGGGACAGGAGAGACCCAGTACTTC. Translating it yields CASSEGTGTGETQYF.

This clonotype has a count of ten or more. J is TRBJ2-1 and V is TRBV11-2; TRBD2 agrees at 11 bases. The germline gives CDR1 SGHAT, CDR2 FQNNGV. V lost 3 bases, J lost 7 bases, and 17 bases stayed unmatched. This CDR3 is built from 19 residues. The CDR3 sequence: CASSLSWLAGTSGLNEQFF. The CDR3 DNA is TGTGCCAGCAGCTTGTCATGGCTGGCCGGGACTAGCGGTCTGAATGAGCAGTTCTTC.

The chain recombines TRBV2 with TRBJ2-5; 10 bases align to TRBD2. The CDR3 runs 17 residues. The junction had 9 bases not matched to a gene; V was cut back by 0 bases and J by 5 bases. Germline CDR1 is SNHLY and CDR2 is FYNNEI. The CDR3 sequence: CASSEAEAGGPGETQYF. CDR3 in DNA: TGTGCCAGCAGTGAAGCAGAAGCGGGAGGGCCGGGGGAGACCCAGTACTTC.

The rearrangement joins TRBV28 to TRBJ1-6, with D possibly TRBD1 on 5 matching bases. From germline, CDR1 is MDHEN and CDR2 SYDVKM. V lost 5 bases to trimming and J lost 6 bases, with 11 bases between them. This CDR3 is 14 amino acids long. CDR3 protein: CASSIGTSNSPLHF. CDR3 bases: TGTGCCAGCAGTATCGGGACTTCTAATTCACCCCTCCACTTT.

This clonotype has just a few counts. The genes are TRBV5-1 and TRBJ2-7; D is unclear. This CDR3 is 13 amino acids long. The germline gives CDR1 SGHRS, CDR2 YFSETQ. Trimming shortened V by 2 bases and J by 2 bases, and 8 bases separated the two germline ends. CDR3 nucleotide sequence: TGCGCCAGCAGCTTTTCCTACACCTACGAGCAGTACTTC. Translated, it gives CASSFSYTYEQYF. Supplemented by reference TRBV5-1 and TRBJ2-7, the full variable domain reads KAGVTQTPRYLIKTRGQQVTLSCSPISGHRSVSWYQQTPGQGLQFLFEYFSETQRNKGNFPGRFSGRQFSNSRSEMNVSTLELGDSALYLCASSFSYTYEQYFGPGTRLTVT.

This clonotype was observed a handful of times. The CDR3 DNA follows: TGCAGCGGGTACACAGATACGCAGTATTTT. This codes for CSGYTDTQYF. V and J are TRBV29-1 and TRBJ2-3, with D unclear. The CDR3 has 10 residues. Trimming pared 7 bases from V and 2 bases from J, leaving 4 bases between. The germline gives CDR1 SQVTM, CDR2 ANQGSEA.

V is TRBV29-1 and J is TRBJ1-1, with D hard to call. The CDR3 consists of 12 residues. The V gene's germline CDR1 is SQVTM and CDR2 ANQGSEA. The V gene lost 4 bases and the J gene lost 1 base, with 7 bases spanning the gap. DNA of the CDR3: TGCAGCGTTGTTGATGAGAACACTGAAGCTTTCTTT. Its translation: CSVVDENTEAFF.

The chain carries TRBV30 and TRBJ2-3; perhaps TRBD1 as D (5 bases). The CDR3 is 15 amino acids. Germline CDR1 and CDR2: GTSNPN and SVGIG (reference sequence). V was cut by 2 bases and J by 6 bases, with 18 bases left in between. The CDR3, as DNA: TGTGCCTGGAGTTTCGGAGCGCTAAAGGGGGATACGCAGTATTTT. Protein: CAWSFGALKGDTQYF.

The chain carries TRBV6-5 and TRBJ2-1; no definite D call. This CDR3 is built from 13 residues. Trimming left V 3 bases short and J 9 bases short, with 12 bases between. Germline-derived CDR1 and CDR2 are MNHEY and SVGAGI. The CDR3 here is CASSYIEVGEQFF. The CDR3, as DNA: TGTGCCAGCAGTTATATAGAGGTTGGTGAGCAGTTCTTC.

V usage is TRBV5-1 and J usage is TRBJ2-2; 8 positions match TRBD1. Germline V gene data show CDR1 as SGHRS and CDR2 as YFSETQ. This CDR3 comprises 15 residues. The junction had 5 bases not matched to a gene; V was cut back by 3 bases and J by 4 bases. The CDR3 coding sequence is TGCGCCAGCAGCTGGGGACAGGCCTCCACCGGGGAGCTGTTTTTT. This encodes CASSWGQASTGELFF. The entire variable domain, with the rest obtained from reference TRBV5-1 and TRBJ2-2, is as follows: KAGVTQTPRYLIKTRGQQVTLSCSPISGHRSVSWYQQTPGQGLQFLFEYFSETQRNKGNFPGRFSGRQFSNSRSEMNVSTLELGDSALYLCASSWGQASTGELFFGEGSRLTVL.

This clonotype was recorded at least ten times. This rearrangement joins TRBV11-2 to TRBJ2-1; TRBD2 aligns across 10 bases. Germline values: CDR1 SGHAT, CDR2 FQNNGV. J gave up 8 bases and V 5 bases, and 12 bases lay outside the gene matches. The CDR3 is 16 amino acids. This CDR3 is CASSPPEREGRHEQFF. For the CDR3, the DNA is TGTGCCAGCAGCCCCCCGGAGCGGGAGGGCCGACATGAGCAGTTCTTC.

In its sample, this clonotype was seen a few times. This chain uses TRBV7-9 with TRBJ2-5; a weak D match, TRBD2 (6 bases). The CDR3 runs 14 residues. CDR1 is SEHNR, CDR2 FQNEAQ, per germline (reference sequence). The ends were cut back, 0 bases at V and 5 bases at J, with 10 bases in the middle. The CDR3 protein is CASSLARGVETQYF. The CDR3 DNA sequence: TGTGCCAGCAGCTTAGCGCGCGGGGTGGAGACCCAGTACTTC.

This clonotype was seen ten or more times. V is TRBV3-1 and J is TRBJ1-2; D is unclear. Germline V gives CDR1 LGHDT, CDR2 YNNKEL (reference sequence). The V end lost 4 bases, the J end lost 2 bases, and 14 bases lay between the germline ends. This CDR3 region has 15 residues. As DNA, the CDR3 is TGTGCCAGCAGCCGCACCCCCTCAGTGAACTATGGCTACACCTTC. Translating it yields CASSRTPSVNYGYTF.